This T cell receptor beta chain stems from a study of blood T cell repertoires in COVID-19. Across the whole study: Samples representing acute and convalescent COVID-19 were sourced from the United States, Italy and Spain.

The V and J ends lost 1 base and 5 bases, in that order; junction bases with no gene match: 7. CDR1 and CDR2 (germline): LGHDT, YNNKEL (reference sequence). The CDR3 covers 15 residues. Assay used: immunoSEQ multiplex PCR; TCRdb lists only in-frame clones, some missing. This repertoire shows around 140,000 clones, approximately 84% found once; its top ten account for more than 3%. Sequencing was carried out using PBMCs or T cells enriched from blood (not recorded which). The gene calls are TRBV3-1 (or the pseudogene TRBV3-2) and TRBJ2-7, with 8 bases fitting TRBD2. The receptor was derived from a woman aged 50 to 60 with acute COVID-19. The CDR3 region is CASSQGAGVSDEQYF. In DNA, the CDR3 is TGTGCCAGCAGCCAAGGAGCGGGAGTAAGCGACGAGCAGTACTTC.